The clone carrying this T cell receptor beta chain came up many times. The antigen is unknown. V lost 3 bases and J 2 bases, leaving 1 base between the germline ends. CDR3 size: 10 residues. Germline CDR1 is DFQATT and CDR2 is SNEGSKA (reference sequence). The data are from a study of T cells in Graves' hyperthyroidism and ophthalmopathy. Study outcomes and limitations: Clonotypes that were expanded in thyroid above 0.001 mostly appeared in blood too.

RNA transcripts were the template for amplifying TCR beta CDR3 regions. An initial round of RT-PCR targeting the TCR CDR3 relied on the HTBI primer set. TCRdb called the multiplex PCR reads again in MiXCR, with one record for every CDR3 protein. The sample contains about 510,000 distinct CDR3 sequences, approximately 48% of which appear only once. The sequence derives from an adult woman with Graves' disease, either hyperthyroidism or ophthalmopathy (not recorded which). The sample consisted of peripheral blood or thyroid tissue (not recorded which). J is TRBJ2-5 and V is TRBV20-1; D ambiguous. As DNA, the CDR3 is TGCAGTGCTAGGCAAGAGACCCAGTACTTC. Translated: CSARQETQYF.